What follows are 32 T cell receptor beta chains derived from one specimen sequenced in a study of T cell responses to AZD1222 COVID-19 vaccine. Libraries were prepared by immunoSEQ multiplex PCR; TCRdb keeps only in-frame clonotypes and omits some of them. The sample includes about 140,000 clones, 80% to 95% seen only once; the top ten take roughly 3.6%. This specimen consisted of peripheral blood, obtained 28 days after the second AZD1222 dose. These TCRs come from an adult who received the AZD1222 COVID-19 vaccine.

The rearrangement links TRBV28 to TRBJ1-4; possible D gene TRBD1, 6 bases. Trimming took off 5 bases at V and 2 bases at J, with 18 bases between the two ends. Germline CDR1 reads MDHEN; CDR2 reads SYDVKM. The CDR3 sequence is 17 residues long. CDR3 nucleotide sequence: TGTGCCAGCAGTAGCCCCCTCTTAAGGGGGACTAATGAAAAACTGTTTTTT. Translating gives CASSSPLLRGTNEKLFF.

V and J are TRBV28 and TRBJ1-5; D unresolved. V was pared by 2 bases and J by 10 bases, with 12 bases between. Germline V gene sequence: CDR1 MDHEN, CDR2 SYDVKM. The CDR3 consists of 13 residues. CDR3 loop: CASSLVQWAPQHF. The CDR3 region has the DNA TGTGCCAGCAGTTTAGTTCAATGGGCCCCCCAGCATTTT.

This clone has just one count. The DNA of the CDR3 is TGTGCCAGCAGCGACCATCTGAGGGTAGGCGGGATCTACGAGCAGTACTTC. Protein sequence: CASSDHLRVGGIYEQYF. The rearrangement links TRBV12-1 to TRBJ2-7; TRBD2 was called by the table and not checked on the DNA. TRBV12-1 is a pseudogene. The CDR3 loop spans 17 amino acids.

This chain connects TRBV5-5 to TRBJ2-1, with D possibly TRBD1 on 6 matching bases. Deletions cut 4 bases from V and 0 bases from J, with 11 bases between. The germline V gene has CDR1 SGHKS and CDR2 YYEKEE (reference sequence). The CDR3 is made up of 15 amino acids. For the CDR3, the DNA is TGTGCCAGCAGCCAGGGGTCAAGCTCCTACAATGAGCAGTTCTTC. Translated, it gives CASSQGSSSYNEQFF.

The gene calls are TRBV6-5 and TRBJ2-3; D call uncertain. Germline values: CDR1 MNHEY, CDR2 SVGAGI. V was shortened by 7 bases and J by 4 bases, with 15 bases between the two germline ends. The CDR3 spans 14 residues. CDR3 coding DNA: TGTGCCAGCACCTTCCGAGGACGGCCAGATACGCAGTATTTT. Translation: CASTFRGRPDTQYF.

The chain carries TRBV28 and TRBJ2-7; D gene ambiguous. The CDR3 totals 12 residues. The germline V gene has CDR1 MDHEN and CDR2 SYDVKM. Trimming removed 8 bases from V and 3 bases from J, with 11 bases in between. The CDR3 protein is CASQRKGYEQYF. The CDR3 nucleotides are TGTGCCAGCCAGCGAAAAGGCTACGAGCAGTACTTC.

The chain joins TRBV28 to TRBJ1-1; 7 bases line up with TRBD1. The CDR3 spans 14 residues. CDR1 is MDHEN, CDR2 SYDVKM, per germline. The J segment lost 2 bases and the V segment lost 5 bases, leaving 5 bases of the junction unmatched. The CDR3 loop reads CASSQGGVNTEAFF. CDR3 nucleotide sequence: TGTGCCAGCAGTCAAGGGGGCGTAAACACTGAAGCTTTCTTT.

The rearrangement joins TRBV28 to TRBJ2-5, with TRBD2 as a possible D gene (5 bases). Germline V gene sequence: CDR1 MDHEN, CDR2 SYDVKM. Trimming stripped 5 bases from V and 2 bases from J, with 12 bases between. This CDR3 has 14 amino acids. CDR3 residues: CASSPRGFQETQYF. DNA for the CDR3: TGTGCCAGCAGTCCCCGGGGTTTTCAAGAGACCCAGTACTTC.

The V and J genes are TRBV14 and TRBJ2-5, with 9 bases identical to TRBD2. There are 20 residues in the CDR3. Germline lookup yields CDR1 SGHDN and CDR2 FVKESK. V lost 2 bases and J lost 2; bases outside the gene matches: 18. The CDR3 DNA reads TGTGCCAGCAGCCAAAGGGAGAGATCGACTAGCGGTATTATACAAGAGACCCAGTACTTC. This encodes CASSQRERSTSGIIQETQYF.

DNA of the CDR3: TGCAGTGCTAGTGGGGCGGACAGGGACACTGAAGCTTTCTTT. It is translated as CSASGADRDTEAFF. The chain combines TRBV20-1 with TRBJ1-1; 8 bases match TRBD1. Germline CDR1 is DFQATT and CDR2 is SNEGSKA (reference sequence). The CDR3 runs 14 residues. Trimming cost V 3 bases and J 3 bases; bases outside gene matches: 6.

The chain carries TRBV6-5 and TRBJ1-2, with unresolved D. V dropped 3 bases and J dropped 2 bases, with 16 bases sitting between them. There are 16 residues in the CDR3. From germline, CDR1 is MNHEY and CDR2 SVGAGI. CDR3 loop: CASSYLLGVGNYGYTF. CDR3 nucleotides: TGTGCCAGCAGTTATCTATTGGGTGTGGGAAACTATGGCTACACCTTC.

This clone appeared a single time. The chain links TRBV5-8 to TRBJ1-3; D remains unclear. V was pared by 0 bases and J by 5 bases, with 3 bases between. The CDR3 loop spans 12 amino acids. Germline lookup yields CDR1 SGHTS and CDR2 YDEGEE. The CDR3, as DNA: TGTGCCAGCAGCTTGGGGAGAAACACCATATATTTT. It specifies CASSLGRNTIYF.

In DNA form, the CDR3 reads TGTGCCAGCAGCTTCCGGGACCTCAGCAATCAGCCCCAGCATTTT. This gives the protein CASSFRDLSNQPQHF. The J gene is TRBJ1-5, the V gene TRBV28, with D perhaps matching TRBD1 (5 bases). V lost 6 bases and J 1 base, leaving 13 bases between the germline ends. This CDR3 spans 15 amino acids. Per the germline V gene, CDR1 is MDHEN and CDR2 is SYDVKM.

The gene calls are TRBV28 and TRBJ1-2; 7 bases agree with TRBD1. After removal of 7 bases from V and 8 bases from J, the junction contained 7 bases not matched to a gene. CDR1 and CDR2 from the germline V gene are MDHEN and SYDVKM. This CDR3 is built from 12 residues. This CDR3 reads CASTETGRGYTF. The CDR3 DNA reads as TGTGCCAGCACCGAGACAGGGAGAGGCTACACCTTC.

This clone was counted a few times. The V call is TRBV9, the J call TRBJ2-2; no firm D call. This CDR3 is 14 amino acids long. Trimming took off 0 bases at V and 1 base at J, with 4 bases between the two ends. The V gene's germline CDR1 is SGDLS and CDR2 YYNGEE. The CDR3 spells CASSVDGNTGELFF. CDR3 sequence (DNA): TGTGCCAGCAGCGTAGACGGGAACACCGGGGAGCTGTTTTTT.

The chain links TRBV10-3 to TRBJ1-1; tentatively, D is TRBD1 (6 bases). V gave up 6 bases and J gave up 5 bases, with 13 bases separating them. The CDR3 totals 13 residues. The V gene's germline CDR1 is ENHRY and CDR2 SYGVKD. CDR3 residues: CAIRDSGGTEAFF. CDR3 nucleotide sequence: TGTGCCATCAGGGACAGCGGGGGGACTGAAGCTTTCTTT.

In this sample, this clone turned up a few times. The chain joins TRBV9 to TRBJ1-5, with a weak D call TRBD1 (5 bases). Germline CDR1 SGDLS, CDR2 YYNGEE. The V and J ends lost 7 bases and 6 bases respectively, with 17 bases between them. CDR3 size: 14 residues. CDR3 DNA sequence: TGTGCCAGCTCGGAGGGGCAGGGAGGTCAGCCCCAGCATTTT. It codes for CASSEGQGGQPQHF.

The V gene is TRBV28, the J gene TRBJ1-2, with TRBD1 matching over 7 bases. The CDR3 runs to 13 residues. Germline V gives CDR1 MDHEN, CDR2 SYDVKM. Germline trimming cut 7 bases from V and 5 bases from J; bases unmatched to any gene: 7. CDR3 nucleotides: TGTGCCAGCACAACGGGACAGCAGTATGGCTACACCTTC. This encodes CASTTGQQYGYTF.

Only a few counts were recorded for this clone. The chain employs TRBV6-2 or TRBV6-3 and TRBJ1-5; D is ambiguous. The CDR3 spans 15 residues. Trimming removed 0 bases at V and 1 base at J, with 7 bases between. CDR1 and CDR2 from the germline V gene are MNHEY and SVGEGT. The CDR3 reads CASSYSIESNQPQHF. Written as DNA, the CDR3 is TGTGCCAGCAGTTACTCGATTGAGAGCAATCAGCCCCAGCATTTT.

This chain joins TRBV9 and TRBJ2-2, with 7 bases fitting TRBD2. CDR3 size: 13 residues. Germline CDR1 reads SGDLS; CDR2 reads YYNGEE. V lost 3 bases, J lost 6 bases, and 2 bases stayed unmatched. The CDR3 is CASSGGSPGELFF. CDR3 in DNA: TGTGCCAGCAGCGGCGGGAGTCCCGGGGAGCTGTTTTTT.

The CDR3 spells CASSPQGGRFYGYTF. DNA for the CDR3: TGTGCCAGCAGCCCCCAGGGTGGACGCTTCTATGGCTACACCTTC. The chain combines TRBV7-2 with TRBJ1-2; tentatively, D is TRBD1 (5 bases). The CDR3 totals 15 residues. V was clipped by 5 bases and J by 4 bases, with 17 bases between them. CDR1 and CDR2 (germline): SGHTA, FQGNSA.

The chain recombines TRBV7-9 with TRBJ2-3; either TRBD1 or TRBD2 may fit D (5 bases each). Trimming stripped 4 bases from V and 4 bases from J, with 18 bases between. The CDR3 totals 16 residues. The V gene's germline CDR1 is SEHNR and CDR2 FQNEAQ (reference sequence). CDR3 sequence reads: CASSYEGRSYSDTQYF. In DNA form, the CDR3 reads TGTGCCAGCAGCTATGAGGGGCGGTCATACTCAGATACGCAGTATTTT.

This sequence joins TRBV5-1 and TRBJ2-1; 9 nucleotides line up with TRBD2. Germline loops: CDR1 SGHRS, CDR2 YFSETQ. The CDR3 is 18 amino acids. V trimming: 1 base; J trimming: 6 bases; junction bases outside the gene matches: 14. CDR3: CASSLSLAGALGSNEQFF. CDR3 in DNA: TGCGCCAGCAGCTTGAGTTTAGCGGGAGCCCTCGGGAGCAATGAGCAGTTCTTC.

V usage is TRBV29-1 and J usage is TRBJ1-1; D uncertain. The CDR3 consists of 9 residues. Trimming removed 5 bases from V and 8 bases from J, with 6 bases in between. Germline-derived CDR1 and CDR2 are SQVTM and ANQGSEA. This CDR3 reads CSVTQEAFF. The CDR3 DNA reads TGCAGCGTTACCCAGGAAGCTTTCTTT.

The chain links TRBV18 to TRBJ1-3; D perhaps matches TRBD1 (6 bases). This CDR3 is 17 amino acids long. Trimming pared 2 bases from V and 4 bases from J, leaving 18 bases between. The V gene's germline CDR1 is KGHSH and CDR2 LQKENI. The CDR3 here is CASSPIAQGRIGNTIYF. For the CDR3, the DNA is TGTGCCAGCTCACCAATTGCACAGGGAAGGATCGGAAACACCATATATTTT.

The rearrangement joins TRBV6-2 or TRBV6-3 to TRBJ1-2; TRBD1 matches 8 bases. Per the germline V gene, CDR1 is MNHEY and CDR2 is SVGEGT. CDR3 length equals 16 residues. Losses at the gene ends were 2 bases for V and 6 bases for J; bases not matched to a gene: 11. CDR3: CASSYDTTGELHGYTF. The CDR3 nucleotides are TGTGCCAGCAGTTACGACACGACAGGGGAACTCCATGGCTACACCTTC.

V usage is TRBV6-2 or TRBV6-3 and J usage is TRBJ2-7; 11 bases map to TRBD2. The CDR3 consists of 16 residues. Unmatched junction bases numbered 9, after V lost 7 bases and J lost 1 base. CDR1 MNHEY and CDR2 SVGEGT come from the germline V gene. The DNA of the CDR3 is TGTGCCAGCAACCCACTAGCGGGAGTTCGGTCCTACGAGCAGTACTTC. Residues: CASNPLAGVRSYEQYF.

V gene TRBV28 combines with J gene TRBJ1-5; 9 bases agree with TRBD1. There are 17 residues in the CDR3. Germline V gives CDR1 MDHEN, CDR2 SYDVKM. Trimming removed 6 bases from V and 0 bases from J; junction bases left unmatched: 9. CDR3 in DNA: TGTGCCAGCAGGACCAGACAGGGGGGAAATAGCAATCAGCCCCAGCATTTT. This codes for CASRTRQGGNSNQPQHF.

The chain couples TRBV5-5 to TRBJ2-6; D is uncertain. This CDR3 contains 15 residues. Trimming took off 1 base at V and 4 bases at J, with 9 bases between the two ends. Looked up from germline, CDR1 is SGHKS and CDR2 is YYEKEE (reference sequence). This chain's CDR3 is CASSLPLSGANVLTF. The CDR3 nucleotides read TGTGCCAGCAGCTTGCCCCTCTCGGGGGCCAACGTCCTGACTTTC. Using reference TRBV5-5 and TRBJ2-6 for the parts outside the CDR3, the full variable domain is DAGVTQSPTHLIKTRGQQVTLRCSPISGHKSVSWYQQVLGQGPQFIFQYYEKEERGRGNFPDRFSARQFPNYSSELNVNALLLGDSALYLCASSLPLSGANVLTFGAGSRLTVL.

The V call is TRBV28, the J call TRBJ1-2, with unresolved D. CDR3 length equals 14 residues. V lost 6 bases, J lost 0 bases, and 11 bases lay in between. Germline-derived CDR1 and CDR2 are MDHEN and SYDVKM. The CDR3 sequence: CASSFRFANYGYTF. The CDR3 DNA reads TGTGCCAGCAGCTTCAGGTTCGCTAACTATGGCTACACCTTC.

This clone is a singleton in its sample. The CDR3 reads CASSEGRDSNQPQHF. DNA of the CDR3: TGTGCCAGCAGTGAAGGGAGGGACAGCAATCAGCCCCAGCATTTT. The chain carries TRBV2 and TRBJ1-5, with a tentative D call TRBD1 (5 bases). The CDR3 covers 15 residues. V lost 1 base, J lost 1 base, and 8 bases lay in between. Germline lookup yields CDR1 SNHLY and CDR2 FYNNEI.

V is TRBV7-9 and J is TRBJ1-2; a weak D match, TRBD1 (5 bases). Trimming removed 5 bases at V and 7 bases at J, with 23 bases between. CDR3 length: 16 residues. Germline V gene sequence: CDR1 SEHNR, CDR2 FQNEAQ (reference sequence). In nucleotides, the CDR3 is TGTGCCAGCAGCCCCAGCTCAGGGTTTTTTACGTCTGGCTACACCTTC. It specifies CASSPSSGFFTSGYTF.